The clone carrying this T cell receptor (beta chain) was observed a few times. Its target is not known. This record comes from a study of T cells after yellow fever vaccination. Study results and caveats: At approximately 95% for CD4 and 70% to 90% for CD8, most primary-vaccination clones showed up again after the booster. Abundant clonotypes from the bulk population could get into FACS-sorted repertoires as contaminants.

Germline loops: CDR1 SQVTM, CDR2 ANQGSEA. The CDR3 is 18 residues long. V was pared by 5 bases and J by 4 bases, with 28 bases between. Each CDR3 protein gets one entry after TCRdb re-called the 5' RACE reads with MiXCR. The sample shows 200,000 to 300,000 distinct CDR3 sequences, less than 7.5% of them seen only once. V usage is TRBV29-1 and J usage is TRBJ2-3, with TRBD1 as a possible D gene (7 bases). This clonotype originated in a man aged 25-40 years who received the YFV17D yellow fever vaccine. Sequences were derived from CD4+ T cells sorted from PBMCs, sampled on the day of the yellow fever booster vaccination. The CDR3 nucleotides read TGCAGCGTTCCTGACAGGGACTCCCCCACGGGGATTCCAGATACGCAGTATTTT. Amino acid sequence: CSVPDRDSPTGIPDTQYF.